Below, 21 T cell receptor beta chains from the same sample are listed, as sequenced in a study of T cells after yellow fever vaccination. TCRdb reprocessed the 5' RACE reads via MiXCR and lists one record per CDR3 protein. The table includes 200,000 to 300,000 distinct CDR3 sequences, over 10% detected once. The sample in question was CD4+ T cells sorted from PBMCs, obtained 45 days after the yellow fever booster vaccination. The receptors derive from a man younger than 45 who received the YFV17D yellow fever vaccine.

The CDR3, as DNA: TGCAGTGCTAGAGGGAATTTAGCCCGCACTGAAGCTTTCTTT. Translation gives CSARGNLARTEAFF. This chain joins TRBV20-1 and TRBJ1-1; D gene unclear. The germline V gene encodes CDR1 DFQATT and CDR2 SNEGSKA (reference sequence). This CDR3 spans 14 amino acids. Trimming removed 1 base from V and 4 bases from J, with 13 bases in between.

The CDR3 spells CASSRGLAGDDEQFF. CDR3 in DNA: TGTGCCAGCAGCCGCGGACTAGCGGGAGACGATGAGCAGTTCTTC. The chain joins TRBV5-6 to TRBJ2-1, with 13 bases matching TRBD2. V lost 4 bases and J lost 8; bases outside the gene matches: 6. CDR3 length: 15 residues. Per germline, CDR1 SGHDT and CDR2 YYEEEE.

The chain couples TRBV20-1 to TRBJ2-2, with 10 bases aligning to TRBD2. V shed 7 bases, J shed 4 bases, and the junction held 12 bases outside the gene matches. The CDR3 is 16 amino acids. Germline CDR1 reads DFQATT; CDR2 reads SNEGSKA (reference sequence). The CDR3 is CSVRSGRLRGTGELFF. The CDR3 region has the DNA TGCAGTGTTCGTAGCGGGAGGTTGCGTGGCACCGGGGAGCTGTTTTTT.

The chain is built from TRBV20-1 and TRBJ2-7; D is uncertain. V was trimmed by 2 bases and J by 4 bases, leaving 9 bases between them. This CDR3 is built from 12 residues. Germline assignment: CDR1 DFQATT and CDR2 SNEGSKA (reference sequence). The CDR3 DNA reads as TGCAGTGCTAGACACGACCGATACGAGCAGTACTTC. As protein: CSARHDRYEQYF.

This sequence joins TRBV5-1 and TRBJ1-1; D perhaps matches TRBD1 (6 bases). The CDR3 runs to 15 residues. Germline CDR1 is SGHRS and CDR2 is YFSETQ. Trimming stripped 4 bases from V and 8 bases from J, with 21 bases between. CDR3 sequence reads: CASSLGGGARGEAFF. Here the CDR3 DNA reads TGCGCCAGCAGCCTCGGCGGGGGCGCGAGGGGCGAAGCTTTCTTT.

This clonotype was counted only a few times. The chain recombines TRBV5-1 with TRBJ1-1; a weak D match, TRBD1 (6 bases). Germline-derived CDR1 and CDR2 are SGHRS and YFSETQ. CDR3 size: 15 residues. V lost 3 bases to trimming and J lost 4 bases, with 16 bases between them. The CDR3 DNA sequence: TGCGCCAGCAGCTCCGGGGGGACATACGGCACTGAAGCTTTCTTT. It specifies CASSSGGTYGTEAFF.

This clonotype was counted at least ten times. This chain connects TRBV10-3 to TRBJ2-1; 12 positions agree with TRBD2. V dropped 3 bases and J dropped 6; count of bases not matched to a gene: 6. The CDR3 is made up of 16 amino acids. Per the germline V gene, CDR1 is ENHRY and CDR2 is SYGVKD. This chain's CDR3 is CAISDLLTSGSNEQFF. The DNA for the CDR3 is TGTGCCATCAGTGATCTCCTGACTAGCGGGAGCAATGAGCAGTTCTTC.

This clonotype was observed a few times. The rearrangement uses TRBV3-1 and TRBJ2-1; D possibly matches TRBD1 or TRBD2 (6 bases each). Germline CDR1 reads LGHDT; CDR2 reads YNNKEL (reference sequence). This CDR3 contains 14 residues. V lost 4 bases, J lost 6 bases, and 13 bases lay in between. This CDR3 is CASSREGGSNEQFF. CDR3 in DNA: TGTGCCAGCAGCCGAGAAGGGGGGAGCAATGAGCAGTTCTTC.

A few counts support this clonotype. The chain links TRBV5-1 to TRBJ2-2; TRBD2 matches at 12 bases. Looked up from germline, CDR1 is SGHRS and CDR2 is YFSETQ. Trimming at V came to 1 base and at J to 6 bases, leaving 10 bases not matched to a gene. The CDR3 runs to 18 residues. CDR3 amino acids: CASSLMASGRAGAGELFF. The CDR3 coding sequence is TGCGCCAGCAGCTTGATGGCTAGCGGGAGGGCTGGAGCCGGGGAGCTGTTTTTT.

This clonotype was detected a few times. The V gene is TRBV11-2, the J gene TRBJ2-1; 8 bases are a match to TRBD2. The CDR3 extends over 15 amino acids. Germline assignment: CDR1 SGHAT and CDR2 FQNNGV. V lost 4 bases and J lost 9; bases outside the gene matches: 11. Here the CDR3 DNA reads TGTGCCAGCAGCTGGGGACTAGGGGGTGGGAGTGAGCAGTTCTTC. This codes for CASSWGLGGGSEQFF.

This chain joins TRBV12-3 or TRBV12-4 and TRBJ1-2; D remains unclear. Trimming removed 3 bases from V and 2 bases from J, with 7 bases in between. The CDR3 runs 13 residues. The CDR3 DNA reads as TGTGCCAGCAGTTTCGCAGAAAACTATGGCTACACCTTC. This translates into CASSFAENYGYTF.

There are a few counts of this clonotype. V gene TRBV6-2 or TRBV6-3 combines with J gene TRBJ2-5; TRBD1 is a possible D gene (6 bases). V dropped 7 bases and J dropped 2 bases, with 11 bases sitting between them. This CDR3 has 13 amino acids. The germline V gene has CDR1 MNHEY and CDR2 SVGEGT. CDR3 amino acids: CASKGQGQETQYF. CDR3 DNA sequence: TGTGCCAGCAAGGGGCAGGGGCAAGAGACCCAGTACTTC.

The chain joins TRBV7-2 to TRBJ2-1; D gene uncertain. CDR3 length: 14 residues. Trimming cost V 2 bases and J 4 bases, with 9 bases left between them. Germline CDR1 reads SGHTA; CDR2 reads FQGNSA. CDR3 sequence reads: CASSLLSQYNEQFF. In DNA form, the CDR3 reads TGTGCCAGCAGCTTACTCTCCCAGTACAATGAGCAGTTCTTC.

The chain carries TRBV7-9 and TRBJ1-5; D remains unclear. Germline CDR1 reads SEHNR; CDR2 reads FQNEAQ (reference sequence). The CDR3 has 12 residues. The V end lost 4 bases, the J end lost 6 bases, and 7 bases lay between the germline ends. The DNA for the CDR3 is TGTGCCAGCAGCTCCGGGTTTCAGCCCCAGCATTTT. This sequence encodes CASSSGFQPQHF.

The chain is built from TRBV7-8 and TRBJ1-1, with D unresolved. CDR1 and CDR2 (germline): SGHVS, FQNEAQ. The V end was cut by 5 bases, the J end by 0 bases, with 16 bases between. This CDR3 is 16 amino acids long. The CDR3 here is CASSLQAVTMNTEAFF. DNA for the CDR3: TGTGCCAGCAGCCTCCAGGCCGTTACCATGAACACTGAAGCTTTCTTT.

In its sample, this clonotype was seen a few times. The V call is TRBV3-1, the J call TRBJ2-1; D uncertain. With 1 base removed from V and 3 bases from J, the gap between germline ends came to 13 bases. This CDR3 contains 16 residues. The germline V gene has CDR1 LGHDT and CDR2 YNNKEL (reference sequence). In DNA, the CDR3 is TGTGCCAGCAGCCAAGGCTCCAGAAACTACTACAATGAGCAGTTCTTC. It specifies CASSQGSRNYYNEQFF.

J is TRBJ2-5 and V is TRBV5-5; unclear D gene. The CDR3 runs to 13 residues. The germline gives CDR1 SGHKS, CDR2 YYEKEE (reference sequence). V was clipped by 4 bases and J by 5 bases, with 12 bases between them. This CDR3 is CASSTLTVETQYF. The DNA for the CDR3 is TGTGCCAGCAGCACCCTGACCGTCGAGACCCAGTACTTC. The whole variable domain, filled in from reference TRBV5-5 and TRBJ2-5, reads DAGVTQSPTHLIKTRGQQVTLRCSPISGHKSVSWYQQVLGQGPQFIFQYYEKEERGRGNFPDRFSARQFPNYSSELNVNALLLGDSALYLCASSTLTVETQYFGPGTRLLVL.

V is TRBV7-9 and J is TRBJ2-1; 9 bases align to TRBD2. The germline V gene has CDR1 SEHNR and CDR2 FQNEAQ (reference sequence). This CDR3 has 16 amino acids. V lost 5 bases to trimming and J lost 7 bases; unmatched junction nucleotides: 12. CDR3 in DNA: TGTGCCAGCAGCCCTCTAGCGGGACTAGTCAGGAATGAGCAGTTCTTC. Translation: CASSPLAGLVRNEQFF.

The chain combines TRBV12-3 or TRBV12-4 with TRBJ1-1; possible D gene TRBD1, 6 bases. Between the trimmed V and J ends, which lost 5 bases and 1 base, there was a span of 14 bases. The CDR3 runs to 15 residues. CDR3 nucleotides: TGTGCCAGCAGTCGAAAGGGGGACGGGAACACTGAAGCTTTCTTT. It codes for CASSRKGDGNTEAFF.

This clonotype showed up many times. The rearrangement joins TRBV5-1 to TRBJ2-1; 12 bases map to TRBD2. V gave up 1 base and J gave up 8 bases; unmatched junction bases: 7. This CDR3 has 16 amino acids. In germline, CDR1 is SGHRS, CDR2 YFSETQ. CDR3 DNA sequence: TGCGCCAGCAGCTTGTCGGCTAGCGGGAGGGCCGATGAGCAGTTCTTC. This sequence encodes CASSLSASGRADEQFF.

The chain recombines TRBV7-8 with TRBJ2-5, with D uncertain. The germline gives CDR1 SGHVS, CDR2 FQNEAQ. CDR3 size: 14 residues. Deletions cut 3 bases from V and 7 bases from J, with 15 bases between. The CDR3 loop is CASSLVGRLRTQYF. CDR3 sequence (DNA): TGTGCCAGCAGCTTGGTAGGCCGGCTGAGGACCCAGTACTTC.